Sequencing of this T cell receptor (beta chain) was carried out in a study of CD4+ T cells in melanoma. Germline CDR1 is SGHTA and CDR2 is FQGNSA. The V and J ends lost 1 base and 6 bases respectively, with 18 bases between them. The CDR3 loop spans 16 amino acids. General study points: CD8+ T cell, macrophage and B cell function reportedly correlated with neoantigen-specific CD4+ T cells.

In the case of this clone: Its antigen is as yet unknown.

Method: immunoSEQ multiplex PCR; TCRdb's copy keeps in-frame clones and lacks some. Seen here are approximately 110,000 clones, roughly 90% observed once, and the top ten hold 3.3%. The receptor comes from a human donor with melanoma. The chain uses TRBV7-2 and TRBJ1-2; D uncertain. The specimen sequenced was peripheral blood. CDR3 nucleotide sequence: TGTGCCAGCAGCTTAGGTGGAATCCTGCAGGCGGATGGCTACACCTTC. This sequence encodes CASSLGGILQADGYTF.